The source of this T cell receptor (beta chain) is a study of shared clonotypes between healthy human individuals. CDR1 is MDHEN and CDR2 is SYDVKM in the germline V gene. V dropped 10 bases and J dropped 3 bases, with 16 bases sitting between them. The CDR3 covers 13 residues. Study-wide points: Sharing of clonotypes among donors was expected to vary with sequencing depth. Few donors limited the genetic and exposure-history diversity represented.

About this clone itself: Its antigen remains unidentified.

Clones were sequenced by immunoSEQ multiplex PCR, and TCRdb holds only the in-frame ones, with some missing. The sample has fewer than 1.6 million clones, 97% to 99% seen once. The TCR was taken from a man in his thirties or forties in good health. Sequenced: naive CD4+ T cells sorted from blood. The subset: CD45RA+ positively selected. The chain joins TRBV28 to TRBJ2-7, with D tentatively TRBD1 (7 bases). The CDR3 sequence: CAIQEGAGYEQYF. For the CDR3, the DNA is TGTGCCATTCAGGAGGGGGCTGGCTACGAGCAGTACTTC.